Following are 24 T cell receptor beta chains from one sample sequenced in a study of blood T cell repertoires in COVID-19. The protocol was immunoSEQ multiplex PCR, while the TCRdb copy is restricted to in-frame clones and leaves out a portion. The sample includes 90,000 to 150,000 clones, just over 70% of them seen just once. Specimen: peripheral blood. Source of these receptors: a human donor with acute or convalescent COVID-19. The donor label of this sample is uncertain.

The chain has TRBV4-1 and TRBJ2-2; TRBD2 might be the D (5 bases). V lost 0 bases, J lost 8 bases, and 13 bases lay in between. Looked up from germline, CDR1 is MGHRA and CDR2 is YSYEKL. The CDR3 spans 15 residues. CDR3 sequence reads: CASSQEDFFRGELFF. CDR3 bases: TGCGCCAGCAGCCAAGAGGACTTTTTTCGAGGGGAGCTGTTTTTT.

J is TRBJ1-5 and V is TRBV9; possibly TRBD1 for D (5 bases). This CDR3 region has 14 residues. CDR1 and CDR2 (germline): SGDLS, YYNGEE. The ends were cut back, 3 bases at V and 4 bases at J, with 11 bases in the middle. The CDR3 sequence: CASSADSRNQPQHF. DNA of the CDR3: TGTGCCAGCAGCGCCGACAGTCGTAATCAGCCCCAGCATTTT.

This clone was counted only a few times. The chain links TRBV18 to TRBJ1-5; 8 bases agree with TRBD1. From germline, CDR1 is KGHSH and CDR2 LQKENI. Germline trimming cut 2 bases from V and 5 bases from J; bases unmatched to any gene: 5. The CDR3 is 15 residues long. The chain's CDR3 is CASSPGRGLHQPQHF. Written as DNA, the CDR3 is TGTGCCAGCTCACCAGGCAGGGGGCTTCATCAGCCCCAGCATTTT.

This chain uses TRBV5-1 with TRBJ2-1; 9 bases are a match to TRBD2. The CDR3 loop spans 17 amino acids. V lost 6 bases to trimming and J lost 3 bases; unmatched junction nucleotides: 13. Germline lookup yields CDR1 SGHRS and CDR2 YFSETQ. The CDR3 DNA reads as TGCGCCAGCACGCAGTATAGCGGGGGAGTCCACTACAATGAGCAGTTCTTC. Amino acids: CASTQYSGGVHYNEQFF.

This clone was seen a few times. The chain recombines TRBV11-3 with TRBJ1-1; D call uncertain. This CDR3 is 13 amino acids long. Deletions cut 6 bases from V and 5 bases from J, with 13 bases between. Germline V lookup: CDR1 SGHNT, CDR2 YENEEA. Here the CDR3 DNA reads TGTGCCAGCAGTATATCGGCGGAGACTGAAGCTTTCTTT. It encodes CASSISAETEAFF.

The V call is TRBV6-5, the J call TRBJ2-7; D remains ambiguous. The CDR3 has 16 amino acids. Germline V gives CDR1 MNHEY, CDR2 SVGAGI. Between the trimmed V and J ends, which lost 4 bases and 2 bases, there was a span of 18 bases. The CDR3 protein is CASSSLRPPSTYEQYF. The DNA of the CDR3 is TGTGCCAGCAGTTCCCTTCGCCCACCATCTACCTACGAGCAGTACTTC.

The chain couples TRBV4-1 to TRBJ2-5; D uncertain. Trimming took 5 bases from V and 5 from J, leaving 6 bases between them. This CDR3 is 11 amino acids long. Looked up from germline, CDR1 is MGHRA and CDR2 is YSYEKL. The CDR3 DNA reads as TGCGCCAGCAGCTCCGGGGAGACCCAGTACTTC. Translated, it gives CASSSGETQYF.

This clone was recorded only once. The gene calls are TRBV10-2 and TRBJ1-4; D gene unclear. V dropped 0 bases and J dropped 5 bases, with 7 bases sitting between them. This CDR3 comprises 14 residues. The V gene's germline CDR1 is WSHSY and CDR2 SAAADI. CDR3: CASSESRLNEKLFF. As DNA, the CDR3 is TGCGCCAGCAGTGAGTCCCGACTGAATGAAAAACTGTTTTTT.

This clone was found a few times. The chain links TRBV5-4 to TRBJ1-4, with TRBD1 matching 7 bases. The length of the CDR3 is 18 residues. V shed 3 bases, J shed 7 bases, and the junction held 18 bases outside the gene matches. Germline CDR1 and CDR2: SGHNT and YYREEE (reference sequence). The CDR3: CASSSNTTQGVRGEKLFF. As DNA, the CDR3 is TGTGCCAGCAGCTCGAATACTACGCAGGGGGTAAGAGGTGAAAAACTGTTTTTT.

This clone was seen ten or more times. The chain couples TRBV4-1 to TRBJ2-1, with 7 bases matching TRBD2. CDR1 and CDR2 (germline): MGHRA, YSYEKL. CDR3 length equals 16 residues. Losses at the gene ends were 4 bases for V and 5 bases for J; bases not matched to a gene: 11. The CDR3 loop reads CASSPGGGKTHNEQFF. DNA for the CDR3: TGCGCCAGCAGCCCAGGCGGGGGTAAGACTCACAATGAGCAGTTCTTC.

The CDR3 DNA reads as TGTGCCAGCAGTTTAAGTAACCAGAATTCACCCCTCCACTTT. This encodes CASSLSNQNSPLHF. The chain links TRBV28 to TRBJ1-6; D uncertain. V lost 2 bases and J 7 bases, leaving 9 bases between the germline ends. Germline V gives CDR1 MDHEN, CDR2 SYDVKM. The CDR3 has 14 amino acids.

The chain has TRBV10-2 and TRBJ1-3; D is uncertain. CDR1 and CDR2 (germline): WSHSY, SAAADI. Trimming stripped 1 base from V and 0 bases from J, with 7 bases between. The CDR3 sequence is 15 residues long. The CDR3 DNA reads TGCGCCAGCAGTGAGTGGGCCGGCTCTGGAAACACCATATATTTT. As protein: CASSEWAGSGNTIYF.

The chain recombines TRBV6-5 with TRBJ2-7; 8 bases match TRBD1. This CDR3 is 13 amino acids long. Unmatched junction bases numbered 4, after V lost 6 bases and J lost 3 bases. Germline CDR1 is MNHEY and CDR2 is SVGAGI. CDR3 coding DNA: TGTGCCAGCAGAGGACAGGGTTTCTACGAGCAGTACGTC. Its protein product is CASRGQGFYEQYV.

This clone was found once. The chain couples TRBV6-1 to TRBJ2-2; TRBD2 matches at 8 bases. This CDR3 is built from 16 residues. The V gene end was trimmed by 3 bases and the J gene end by 1 base; junction bases not matched to a gene: 4. Germline V lookup: CDR1 MNHNS, CDR2 SASEGT. The CDR3 coding sequence is TGTGCCAGCAGTGATCGCGCGGGGGGGAACACCGGGGAGCTGTTTTTT. Amino acid sequence: CASSDRAGGNTGELFF.

The rearrangement uses TRBV3-1 (or the pseudogene TRBV3-2) and TRBJ1-1; tentative D call: TRBD1 (5 bases). CDR3 length: 14 amino acids. V was trimmed by 3 bases and J by 3 bases, leaving 11 bases between them. Germline CDR1 reads LGHDT; CDR2 reads YNNKEL (reference sequence). The CDR3 is CASSQAGHYTEAFF. In DNA form, the CDR3 reads TGTGCCAGCAGCCAGGCAGGGCACTACACTGAAGCTTTCTTT.

V is TRBV19 and J is TRBJ1-6; 7 nucleotides match TRBD1. CDR1 and CDR2 from the germline V gene are LNHDA and SQIVND (reference sequence). Germline trimming cut 8 bases from V and 7 bases from J; bases unmatched to any gene: 11. This CDR3 has 15 amino acids. The DNA of the CDR3 is TGTGCCAGTCGTCCCCAACAGGGGTGGAATTCACCCCTCCACTTT. As protein: CASRPQQGWNSPLHF.

The chain joins TRBV19 to TRBJ1-6; TRBD1 aligns across 7 bases. The CDR3 length is 15 residues. Germline trimming cut 5 bases from V and 8 bases from J; bases unmatched to any gene: 9. Germline V gene data show CDR1 as LNHDA and CDR2 as SQIVND (reference sequence). This CDR3 reads CASSFDRALDSPLHF. CDR3 nucleotide sequence: TGTGCCAGTAGTTTCGACAGGGCGCTAGATTCACCCCTCCACTTT.

The chain joins TRBV6-6 to TRBJ1-4; perhaps TRBD1 as D (6 bases). Germline V gene sequence: CDR1 MNHNY, CDR2 SVGAGI (reference sequence). V lost 8 bases, J lost 4 bases, and 17 bases lay in between. The CDR3 totals 15 residues. CDR3 nucleotide sequence: TGTGCCAGCGGGGAAACAGGGATCCTTAATGAAAAACTGTTTTTT. It yields the protein CASGETGILNEKLFF.

A few counts support this clone. The chain uses TRBV3-1 (or the pseudogene TRBV3-2) and TRBJ2-4; tentative D call: TRBD2 (6 bases). CDR1 is LGHDT, CDR2 YNNKEL, per germline (reference sequence). Trimming took 0 bases from V and 7 from J, leaving 13 bases between them. The CDR3 extends over 15 amino acids. CDR3 sequence reads: CASSQDPGVVNIQYF. Written as DNA, the CDR3 is TGTGCCAGCAGCCAAGATCCGGGGGTTGTGAACATTCAGTACTTC.

CDR3 coding DNA: TGCGCCAGCACCCCTACGCCAGGGTCATTCTACGAGCAGTACTTC. Translating it yields CASTPTPGSFYEQYF. The chain is built from TRBV5-1 and TRBJ2-7; TRBD1 is a possible D gene (5 bases). Trimming took off 6 bases at V and 3 bases at J, with 19 bases between the two ends. The CDR3 totals 15 residues. The V gene's germline CDR1 is SGHRS and CDR2 YFSETQ. The whole variable domain, remainder taken from reference TRBV5-1 and TRBJ2-7, is KAGVTQTPRYLIKTRGQQVTLSCSPISGHRSVSWYQQTPGQGLQFLFEYFSETQRNKGNFPGRFSGRQFSNSRSEMNVSTLELGDSALYLCASTPTPGSFYEQYFGPGTRLTVT.

The V and J genes are TRBV6-6 and TRBJ1-5; TRBD1 matches 8 bases. Looked up from germline, CDR1 is MNHNY and CDR2 is SVGAGI (reference sequence). This CDR3 is built from 14 residues. V shed 6 bases and J 4 bases; nucleotides not matched to a gene: 5. Here the CDR3 reads CASRLRDRNQPQHF. The DNA of the CDR3 is TGTGCCAGCAGGCTCCGGGACAGGAATCAGCCCCAGCATTTT.

In nucleotides, the CDR3 is TGTGCCAGCAGTTCGGACAGCCAATATGGCTACACCTTC. Translation: CASSSDSQYGYTF. The chain combines TRBV2 with TRBJ1-2; D is perhaps TRBD1 (6 bases). Germline V gene lookup returns CDR1 SNHLY and CDR2 FYNNEI. Trimming left V 5 bases short and J 5 bases short, with 12 bases between. The CDR3 is made up of 13 amino acids.

The chain joins TRBV5-8 to TRBJ2-7; D is perhaps TRBD1 (6 bases). V lost 3 bases to trimming and J lost 0 bases, with 10 bases between them. Germline values: CDR1 SGHTS, CDR2 YDEGEE. The CDR3 consists of 14 residues. The CDR3 nucleotides are TGTGCCAGCAGCTGGGACATTAGCTCCTACGAGCAGTACTTC. Its protein is CASSWDISSYEQYF.

This clone was detected only a few times. The V and J genes are TRBV11-2 and TRBJ1-4; 7 nucleotides match TRBD1. The germline V gene has CDR1 SGHAT and CDR2 FQNNGV. J gave up 11 bases and V 0 bases, and 3 bases lay outside the gene matches. The CDR3 has 13 amino acids. The CDR3 DNA sequence: TGTGCCAGCAGCTTAGAGCCGACAGGGAAACTGTTTTTT. It specifies CASSLEPTGKLFF.